These 6 T cell receptor beta chains were all obtained from the same sample, sequenced in a study of blood T cells in healthy people across ages. With a J-beta primer mix and a sample-barcoded 5' primer, a second PCR ran about 7 to 12 cycles. TCRdb itself ran the 5' RACE reads through MiXCR, one entry per CDR3 protein. The sample has about 1.5 million distinct CDR3 sequences; 42% are singletons. The specimen sequenced was blood. These receptors all come from a woman aged 18 to 35 in good health.

The V gene is TRBV10-3, the J gene TRBJ1-1; D not certain. The CDR3 length is 14 residues. Deletions cut 6 bases from V and 0 bases from J, with 11 bases between. Germline V gives CDR1 ENHRY, CDR2 SYGVKD. This CDR3 reads CAIRPWELNTEAFF. Written as DNA, the CDR3 is TGTGCCATCAGACCCTGGGAACTGAACACTGAAGCTTTCTTT.

The chain joins TRBV28 to TRBJ2-7; 7 bases agree with TRBD1. The J call may be wrong; the DNA end is better matched by TRBJ2-4. Per germline, CDR1 MDHEN and CDR2 SYDVKM. The CDR3 loop spans 15 amino acids. The CDR3 spells CASSQGQLAKNIQYF. For the CDR3, the DNA is TGTGCCAGCAGCCAGGGACAGCTAGCTAAAAACATTCAGTACTTC.

The V and J genes are TRBV7-2 and TRBJ2-5; tentatively, D is TRBD2 (6 bases). The CDR3 totals 14 residues. CDR1 SGHTA and CDR2 FQGNSA come from the germline V gene. V lost 7 bases and J 1 base, leaving 13 bases between the germline ends. CDR3 coding DNA: TGTGCCAGCAACTGGGGACTGTCCCAAGAGACCCAGTACTTC. Its protein is CASNWGLSQETQYF.

This clonotype occurred a few times. V gene TRBV27 combines with J gene TRBJ2-3; 7 bases are shared with TRBD2. The ends lost 8 bases at V and 6 bases at J; junction bases unmatched: 8. Germline CDR1 is MNHEY and CDR2 is SMNVEV (reference sequence). The CDR3 consists of 13 residues. The CDR3 loop is CASLGGSDDTQYF. The CDR3 bases are TGTGCCAGCCTGGGGGGGTCTGACGATACGCAGTATTTT.

This clonotype came up a few times. V and J are TRBV7-8 and TRBJ2-1; 13 nucleotides align to TRBD2. V lost 4 bases to trimming and J lost 9 bases; unmatched junction nucleotides: 9. CDR1 is SGHVS and CDR2 is FQNEAQ in the germline V gene. The length of the CDR3 is 16 residues. DNA for the CDR3: TGTGCCAGCAGCTCTAGGACTAGCGGGAGTTCTCCTGAGCAGTTCTTC. Protein sequence: CASSSRTSGSSPEQFF.

DNA for the CDR3: TGCAGCGTTGAACTTCGGGGGAGCAGAGACAATGAGCAGTTCTTC. Translation gives CSVELRGSRDNEQFF. This sequence joins TRBV29-1 and TRBJ2-1, with D maybe TRBD2 (6 bases). Trimming shortened V by 2 bases and J by 5 bases, and 16 bases separated the two germline ends. The CDR3 sequence is 15 residues long. CDR1 is SQVTM and CDR2 is ANQGSEA in the germline V gene.